This TCR beta chain appears in the sequencing data of a study of cytomegalovirus exposure and HLA in healthy donors. With V trimmed by 1 base and J by 7 bases, 8 bases remained unmatched. The CDR3 runs to 16 residues. Germline loops: CDR1 SGHAT, CDR2 FQNNGV. Whole-study results and caveats: Previously analyzed data showed that most TCR beta V segments were productive at a frequency of about 87% or about 30%. In a later analysis, common viral pathogens appeared linked to several of the most significant clusters.

In regard to this clone: Its antigen is still unknown.

Donors sampled were nominally healthy, though unrecorded immune exposures were likely. Primers included in the PCR were 60 Vbeta and 13 Jbeta primers. Only in-frame clones appear in the TCRdb table, and some are missing; sequencing was by immunoSEQ multiplex PCR. The sample records 160,000 or so clones, 70% to 80% being singletons. Sequencing was carried out using PBMCs. The chain combines TRBV11-2 with TRBJ2-1, with 9 bases aligning to TRBD2. The source is a man aged 40-49 years in good health and CMV-seronegative. CDR3 in amino acids: CASSLGGGRAENEQFF. CDR3 nucleotide sequence: TGTGCCAGCAGCTTAGGAGGCGGGAGGGCGGAGAATGAGCAGTTCTTC.